The 23 T cell receptor beta chains below all came from one sample that was sequenced in a study of T cell changes during pregnancy in multiple sclerosis (dated by TCRdb to between 2018 and 2021). Library generation was performed with the immunoSEQ multiplex PCR assay. TCRdb stores this immuneACCESS table with in-frame sequences only. Part of the clones is absent; in the studies checked, under half of the shortfall reflects unresolved V genes, and no reason is known for the rest. The sample table contains some 130,000 clones; only one count was recorded for 90% to 98% of them. The ten largest clones represent around 0.46% of the sample. Sequencing was performed on peripheral blood, taken after pregnancy. Source of these receptors: a female donor with multiple sclerosis, enrolled in a pregnancy study.

CDR3 region: CASSQSWDTDSYEQYF. CDR3 sequence (DNA): TGCGCCAGCAGCCAATCCTGGGACACGGACTCCTACGAGCAGTACTTC. The chain uses TRBV4-1 and TRBJ2-7; D perhaps matches TRBD1 (6 bases). The CDR3 has 16 residues. Germline lookup yields CDR1 MGHRA and CDR2 YSYEKL. Trimming cost V 2 bases and J 0 bases, with 14 bases left between them.

The V gene is TRBV5-1, the J gene TRBJ2-1; 7 nucleotides line up with TRBD2. The CDR3 covers 15 residues. Germline CDR1 SGHRS, CDR2 YFSETQ. The V and J ends lost 4 bases and 2 bases, in that order; junction bases with no gene match: 6. The chain's CDR3 is CASSLTSAPYNEQFF. The CDR3 nucleotides read TGCGCCAGCAGCCTCACTAGCGCTCCCTACAATGAGCAGTTCTTC. Complete variable domain (other parts from reference TRBV5-1 and TRBJ2-1): KAGVTQTPRYLIKTRGQQVTLSCSPISGHRSVSWYQQTPGQGLQFLFEYFSETQRNKGNFPGRFSGRQFSNSRSEMNVSTLELGDSALYLCASSLTSAPYNEQFFGPGTRLTVL.

V is TRBV5-1 and J is TRBJ2-1, with TRBD2 matching over 10 bases. The V gene's germline CDR1 is SGHRS and CDR2 YFSETQ. The V gene end was trimmed by 1 base and the J gene end by 2 bases; junction bases not matched to a gene: 3. CDR3 length: 16 residues. CDR3 loop: CASSLSLAGAYNEQFF. The DNA for the CDR3 is TGCGCCAGCAGCTTGTCCCTAGCGGGAGCCTACAATGAGCAGTTCTTC.

CDR3 protein: CASSPRTSGRASEQYF. The CDR3, as DNA: TGTGCCAGCAGCCCCAGGACTAGCGGGAGGGCTTCGGAGCAGTACTTC. The chain couples TRBV11-2 to TRBJ2-7; 15 nucleotides align to TRBD2. Germline V CDR1 and CDR2: SGHAT, FQNNGV. The CDR3 runs 16 residues. J was trimmed by 7 bases and V by 5 bases; bases with no gene match: 9.

The chain carries TRBV6-4 and TRBJ2-3; D gene unclear. V was pared by 0 bases and J by 11 bases, with 12 bases between. The germline gives CDR1 MRHNA, CDR2 SNTAGT. The CDR3 is 13 residues long. The CDR3 DNA reads TGTGCCAGCAGTGACTCGGGCTCAGATGTGCAGTATTTT. Protein sequence: CASSDSGSDVQYF.

The V and J genes are TRBV9 and TRBJ2-2, with 7 bases matching TRBD1. This CDR3 region has 15 residues. V was pared by 4 bases and J by 2 bases, with 5 bases of the junction left unmatched. In germline, CDR1 is SGDLS, CDR2 YYNGEE. CDR3 region: CASSLGQANTGELFF. Here the CDR3 DNA reads TGTGCCAGCAGCTTAGGACAGGCCAACACCGGGGAGCTGTTTTTT.

CDR3 amino acids: CASRQQYSSPEAFF. The CDR3 DNA reads as TGTGCCAGCAGACAACAGTATTCGAGCCCTGAAGCTTTCTTT. The chain has TRBV6-5 and TRBJ1-1; D is unresolved. The CDR3 consists of 14 residues. V lost 6 bases to trimming and J lost 6 bases, with 17 bases between them. Germline-derived CDR1 and CDR2 are MNHEY and SVGAGI.

The genes are TRBV28 and TRBJ1-5; 11 nucleotides match TRBD1. The trim removed 10 bases at V and 5 bases at J, leaving 13 bases unmatched. Looked up from germline, CDR1 is MDHEN and CDR2 is SYDVKM. CDR3 length equals 16 residues. The CDR3 region is CATTPFGQGAYQPQHF. In DNA, the CDR3 is TGTGCCACCACTCCCTTCGGACAGGGGGCTTATCAGCCCCAGCATTTT.

The rearrangement uses TRBV27 and TRBJ2-1, with TRBD2 matching 10 bases. Germline CDR1 MNHEY, CDR2 SMNVEV (reference sequence). V was clipped by 5 bases and J by 0 bases; unmatched bases: 16. There are 20 residues in the CDR3. For the CDR3, the DNA is TGTGCCAGCAGTAAGGGGGGGAGGACTAGCGGTTTAAGCTCCTACAATGAGCAGTTCTTC. Translated: CASSKGGRTSGLSSYNEQFF.

The gene calls are TRBV19 and TRBJ2-2, with 15 positions matching TRBD2. J gave up 7 bases and V 6 bases, and 12 bases lay outside the gene matches. Germline assignment: CDR1 LNHDA and CDR2 SQIVND (reference sequence). This CDR3 region has 18 residues. The CDR3 reads CASSPGLAGGPFYGELFF. The CDR3 DNA reads as TGTGCCAGTAGCCCCGGACTAGCGGGAGGGCCCTTTTACGGGGAGCTGTTTTTT.

The chain is built from TRBV11-2 and TRBJ1-1; perhaps TRBD1 as D (5 bases). Germline loops: CDR1 SGHAT, CDR2 FQNNGV. V lost 2 bases and J 5 bases, leaving 15 bases between the germline ends. The CDR3 spans 15 residues. The CDR3 here is CASSLLPGGATEAFF. The CDR3 nucleotides are TGTGCCAGCAGCTTACTCCCTGGAGGGGCTACTGAAGCTTTCTTT.

The chain recombines TRBV10-2 with TRBJ2-5; 10 nucleotides align to TRBD1. This CDR3 comprises 15 residues. Germline V gene sequence: CDR1 WSHSY, CDR2 SAAADI. Trimming at V came to 4 bases and at J to 5 bases, leaving 7 bases not matched to a gene. The CDR3 spells CASSVETGGGETQYF. Here the CDR3 DNA reads TGCGCCAGCAGTGTAGAGACAGGGGGCGGTGAGACCCAGTACTTC.

The chain links TRBV4-3 to TRBJ2-1, with 10 bases matching TRBD1. The CDR3 is made up of 17 amino acids. J was trimmed by 6 bases and V by 0 bases; bases with no gene match: 8. Germline V CDR1 and CDR2: LGHNA, YSLEER. CDR3: CASSQERTGGTINEQFF. The CDR3 DNA is TGCGCCAGCAGCCAAGAACGGACAGGGGGAACAATCAATGAGCAGTTCTTC.

The CDR3 DNA is TGTGCCAGCAGCTTATGGGCTAGCGGGAGTTCCAACAATGAGCAGTTCTTC. This codes for CASSLWASGSSNNEQFF. V and J are TRBV7-3 and TRBJ2-1, with TRBD2 identical over 10 bases. V was pared by 2 bases and J by 5 bases, with 9 bases of the junction left unmatched. This CDR3 spans 17 amino acids. Germline V gives CDR1 SGHTA, CDR2 FQGTGA.

The chain couples TRBV29-1 to TRBJ2-7; TRBD2 aligns across 7 bases. The germline gives CDR1 SQVTM, CDR2 ANQGSEA. This CDR3 has 12 amino acids. V gave up 6 bases and J gave up 0 bases; unmatched junction bases: 2. Written as DNA, the CDR3 is TGCAGCGTGGGAGGGAGCTCCTACGAGCAGTACTTC. Residues: CSVGGSSYEQYF.

The V gene is TRBV15, the J gene TRBJ2-7; D is undetermined. The CDR3 loop spans 12 amino acids. V was shortened by 5 bases and J by 3 bases, with 8 bases between the two germline ends. Germline V gives CDR1 LNHNV, CDR2 YYDKDF (reference sequence). Written as DNA, the CDR3 is TGTGCCACCAGCGCAGGCGTCTACGAGCAGTACTTC. This gives the protein CATSAGVYEQYF.

This rearrangement joins TRBV6-6 to TRBJ1-1; D possibly corresponds to TRBD1 (6 bases). The germline V gene has CDR1 MNHNY and CDR2 SVGAGI (reference sequence). The length of the CDR3 is 15 residues. Trimming left V 6 bases short and J 5 bases short, with 19 bases between. The chain's CDR3 is CASRPNKQGRTEAFF. CDR3 DNA: TGTGCCAGCAGACCGAACAAACAGGGTAGGACTGAAGCTTTCTTT.

The rearrangement joins TRBV19 to TRBJ1-1; perhaps TRBD1 as D (6 bases). CDR3 length equals 15 residues. Germline CDR1 and CDR2: LNHDA and SQIVND (reference sequence). V lost 1 base and J lost 1, with 10 bases in between. The CDR3 DNA is TGTGCCAGTAGTATAGTCGGCAGGGGGAACACTGAAGCTTTCTTT. Translating it yields CASSIVGRGNTEAFF.

This clone was recorded once. The chain has TRBV27 and TRBJ2-3, with TRBD1 as a possible D gene (6 bases). Germline CDR1 and CDR2: MNHEY and SMNVEV (reference sequence). V shed 1 base and J shed 2 bases, with 13 bases lying between them. The CDR3 has 16 residues. CDR3 residues: CASSLWAGDTTDTQYF. CDR3 sequence (DNA): TGTGCCAGCAGTTTATGGGCAGGGGATACCACAGATACGCAGTATTTT.

J is TRBJ2-7 and V is TRBV14, with 7 positions matching TRBD1. With V trimmed by 3 bases and J by 3 bases, 8 bases remained unmatched. Per the germline V gene, CDR1 is SGHDN and CDR2 is FVKESK. The CDR3 sequence is 15 residues long. CDR3 nucleotides: TGTGCCAGCAGCCAGTTGGACAGGCTACACTACGAGCAGTACTTC. Translation gives CASSQLDRLHYEQYF.

J is TRBJ1-2 and V is TRBV6-5; D unresolved. Per the germline V gene, CDR1 is MNHEY and CDR2 is SVGAGI. The CDR3 has 13 residues. The V end lost 2 bases, the J end lost 4 bases, and 8 bases lay between the germline ends. CDR3 coding DNA: TGTGCCAGCAGTTACGTTATCGGCTATGGCTACACCTTC. Translation: CASSYVIGYGYTF.

This clone was seen a single time. The rearrangement joins TRBV5-1 to TRBJ2-3; 7 nucleotides match TRBD2. The junction had 0 bases not matched to a gene; V was cut back by 2 bases and J by 0 bases. CDR1 and CDR2 (germline): SGHRS, YFSETQ. The CDR3 is 14 amino acids. CDR3 residues: CASSFSGSTDTQYF. As DNA, the CDR3 is TGCGCCAGCAGCTTTAGCGGGAGCACAGATACGCAGTATTTT.

V usage is TRBV6-1 and J usage is TRBJ2-3; 11 nucleotides match TRBD1. CDR3 length: 18 amino acids. Unmatched junction bases numbered 10, after V lost 2 bases and J lost 3 bases. Germline V gene lookup returns CDR1 MNHNS and CDR2 SASEGT. CDR3 sequence reads: CASSERARTGGKTDTQYF. The CDR3 DNA is TGTGCCAGCAGTGAAAGAGCCAGGACAGGGGGCAAAACAGATACGCAGTATTTT.